This T cell receptor (beta chain) was recorded in a study of T cell responses to AZD1222 COVID-19 vaccine. This CDR3 is 13 amino acids long. V lost 5 bases, J lost 12 bases, and 17 bases lay in between. Sequenced by immunoSEQ multiplex PCR; TCRdb stores in-frame clones only, minus some. This sample carries about 150,000 clones, 90% to 95% of them seen once, and the ten largest clones take around 3.6%. Comment on this clone: Its cognate antigen is unknown.

Overall study results and limits: Increased Spike-specific TCR breadth and depth were observed after two AZD1222 doses. Baseline antibody screening turned up just a handful of seropositive AZD1222 recipients. White British people made up most donors, females outnumbered males, and clonal diversity was possibly underestimated.

The genes are TRBV12-3 or TRBV12-4 and TRBJ2-1; the D gene could be TRBD1 or TRBD2 (5 bases each). The sequenced sample was peripheral blood, obtained on day 0 of AZD1222 vaccination. The source of this sequence is an adult in good health. CDR3 in DNA: TGTGCCAGCAGTATCCCCCCGGGACCCCGGCAGTTCTTC. Translating it yields CASSIPPGPRQFF.